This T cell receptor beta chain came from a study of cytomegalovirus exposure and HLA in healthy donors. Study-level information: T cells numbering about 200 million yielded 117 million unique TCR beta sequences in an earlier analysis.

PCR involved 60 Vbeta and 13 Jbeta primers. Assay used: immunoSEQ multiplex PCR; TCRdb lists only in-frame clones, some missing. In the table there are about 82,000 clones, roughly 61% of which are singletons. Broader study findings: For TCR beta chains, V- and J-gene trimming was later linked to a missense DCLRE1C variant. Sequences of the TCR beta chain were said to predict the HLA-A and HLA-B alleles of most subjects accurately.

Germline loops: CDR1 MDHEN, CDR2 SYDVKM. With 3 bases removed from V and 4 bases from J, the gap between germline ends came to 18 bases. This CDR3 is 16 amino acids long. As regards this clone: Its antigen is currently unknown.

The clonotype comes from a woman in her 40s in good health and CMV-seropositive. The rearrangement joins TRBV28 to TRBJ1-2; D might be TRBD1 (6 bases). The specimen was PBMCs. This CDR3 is CASSLGGGGPSYGYTF. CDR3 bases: TGTGCCAGCAGTTTGGGTGGGGGGGGCCCGTCCTATGGCTACACCTTC.